The clone carrying this TCR beta chain was counted only a few times. The antigen is not known. The entry originates in a study of type 1 regulatory T cells. Across the whole study: An in vitro protocol generated T-allo10, a Tr1-enriched, alloantigen-specific CD4 T cell product. Study results and limitations: Compared with non-type 1 regulatory T cells, type 1 regulatory T cells showed a more restricted TCR repertoire.

MiXCR, applied by TCRdb to the reads, yields one record per CDR3 protein. The sample consists of over 55,000 distinct CDR3 sequences, about 50% of them appearing once. CDR3 size: 16 residues. Trimming shortened V by 8 bases and J by 6 bases, and 20 bases separated the two germline ends. Per the germline V gene, CDR1 is MNHEY and CDR2 is SMNVEV (reference sequence). This chain uses TRBV27 with TRBJ1-6, with D possibly TRBD1 on 5 matching bases. This clonotype was sampled from a human donor in good health. The sample consisted of cultured non-Tr1 T cells, either the whole culture or a sorted T cell fraction (not recorded which). CDR3 sequence reads: CASLSWGAGGNSPLHF. The CDR3 DNA sequence: TGTGCCAGCCTCTCTTGGGGCGCCGGAGGTAATTCACCCCTCCACTTT.